The entry below gives a single T cell receptor (beta chain) sequence along with its context. Indicated treatment: oral pan-JAK inhibitor, 5-10 mg twice daily. CDR1 SNHLY and CDR2 FYNNEI come from the germline V gene. V was clipped by 7 bases and J by 2 bases; unmatched bases: 17. The CDR3 contains 19 residues. This sample is part of a study of CD8+ T cells in alopecia areata. Sequencing relied on a cDNA template that was reverse transcribed from extracted RNA. Assay used: immunoSEQ multiplex PCR; TCRdb lists only in-frame clones, some missing. The table has roughly 40,000 clones, roughly two thirds seen once; the top ten hold about 21%.

Sample: CD8+ T cells sorted from blood, taken at week 4, from a patient treated with tofacitinib. The chain carries TRBV2 and TRBJ2-2; 9 positions agree with TRBD2. This TCR was recovered from a human donor with alopecia areata. The CDR3 region is CASTSWVAGDHFNTGELFF. The CDR3 DNA reads as TGTGCCAGCACTTCCTGGGTAGCGGGGGACCATTTTAACACCGGGGAGCTGTTTTTT.